These T cell receptor beta chains were read from a single sample in a study of shared clonotypes between healthy human individuals. Sequenced by immunoSEQ multiplex PCR; TCRdb stores in-frame clones only, minus some. This table has some 500,000 clones, approximately 80% appearing once. Specimen: PBMCs. The origin of the receptors is a woman aged 40 to 50 in good health. Some clones in this sample may be carry-over from other donors' samples. Both conserved end residues are part of each CDR3.

J	V	CDR3
TRBJ1-3	TRBV25-1	CATGQGRDTIYF
TRBJ2-3	TRBV10-2	CASSESEDPSTDTQYF
TRBJ1-3	TRBV7-9	CASSSGGPGNTIYF
TRBJ2-1	TRBV28	CASSQPSGLAGYNEQFF
TRBJ2-7	TRBV18	CASSPRPGATDEQYF
TRBJ1-2	TRBV4-1	CASSQGHDGTYGYTF
TRBJ1-4	TRBV15	CATSRQATRTNEKLFF
TRBJ1-2	TRBV2	CASSEGWDSPNYGYTF
TRBJ2-7	TRBV11-2	CASSQREGQYEQYF
TRBJ2-5	TRBV6-6	CASSYTTVRLGETQYF
TRBJ2-1	TRBV9	CASSAPRASGSISYNEQFF
TRBJ2-3	TRBV15	CATSSDREATDTQYF
TRBJ1-3	TRBV25-1	CASSGGQGVSGNTIYF
TRBJ1-5	TRBV2	CASSEAFLGAQPQHF
TRBJ2-1	TRBV6-5	CASSYSNLVVHNEQFF
TRBJ2-4	TRBV29-1	CSVGENIQYF
TRBJ2-7	TRBV7-2	CASSPLADPSSYEQYF
TRBJ1-4	TRBV5-1	CASSLAGTGNEKLFF
TRBJ2-1	TRBV29-1	CSVEASGFPEQFF
TRBJ2-7	TRBV11-2	CASSTHLAGEVEQYF
TRBJ2-7	TRBV4-2	CASSLGLESYEQYF
TRBJ2-3	TRBV18	CASSTGFADTQYF
TRBJ2-1	TRBV4-1	CASSQGPTSRRDNEQFF
TRBJ2-2	TRBV5-1	CASSLVSPPGAGELFF
TRBJ2-5	TRBV9	CASSVPRKVETQYF
TRBJ2-7	TRBV27	CASSLVPTGVGEQYF
TRBJ2-5	TRBV14	CASSQDWRGRLETQYF
TRBJ2-2	TRBV9	CASSVASGELFF
TRBJ1-1	TRBV12-1	CASSTLLDGDGNTEAFF
TRBJ2-7	TRBV10-3	CAISGTTPGEQYF
TRBJ1-2	TRBV7-9	CAYRFSNGYTF
TRBJ2-1	TRBV30	CAWSVRGSYNEQFF
TRBJ2-2	TRBV14	CASSFLGAGELFF
TRBJ2-3	TRBV5-4	CASSPEGEWADTQYF